Reported below is one T cell receptor beta chain. Its binding antigen is unknown. Per-base quality was not reported, and no clone a single base away is much larger than it. The data derive from a study of blood T cell repertoires in COVID-19 (TCRdb year 2020). For context, the study as a whole: The collaborator samples originated in the United States, Italy and Spain and spanned the acute and convalescent phases of COVID-19. Subjects who had been exposed to COVID-19, were actively infected with it, or had recovered from it provided the deeply sampled blood TCRbeta repertoires that made up the dataset. The prospective study material was composed of cDNA or gDNA derived from T cells, B-cell-depleted T cells, or PBMCs. A de-identified subject ID, COVID-19 status, age in years and sex were almost always included in the sample metadata. The samples were drawn from the first 160 participants of the ongoing ImmuneRACE study and from 1,254 subjects provided by 6 global collaborators. A freely available public database, intended as a resource for researchers studying the immune response to SARS-CoV-2, is where the repertoires were released. Where available, HLA class I and class II types were obtained from metadata supplied by the sample provider rather than from assay-based typing. Broad study findings and their caveats: The quantity of clinical and demographic metadata differed by source and by participant and was supplied without curation.

In the prospective study, participants were roughly 18 to 95 years old, resided in about two dozen geographic areas of the United States, and were enrolled through a virtual design. In the prospective study, cohorts were assigned on the basis of participant-reported clinical history obtained from a screening survey and a study questionnaire. Mobile phlebotomists in the prospective study collected whole blood, serum and a nasopharyngeal or oropharyngeal swab from every participant. Prospective study participants could optionally give additional blood draws and questionnaires over an approximately 2-month period. Blood samples from the prospective study were shipped frozen or at room temperature prior to DNA extraction. TCRbeta CDR3 regions were amplified from genomic DNA by means of the immunoSEQ Assay, a bias-controlled multiplex PCR. As for how the authors treated the data: The number of nucleated cells in each sample was estimated by amplification of reference gene primers within the assay. To quantify the absolute abundance of each unique TCRbeta CDR3 rearrangement, sequence reads were collapsed and filtered. For each sample, productive Simpson clonality was calculated by taking the square root of Simpson's diversity index across productive rearrangements. The source is immuneACCESS, and TCRdb retained only in-frame sequences with V and J called. Part of the clones is not carried over; for the studies checked, unresolved V genes explain less than half of this, and the remainder is unexplained. D and trimming come from the DNA, and the V and J calls and clone size come from that table. Here the sample has approximately 360,000 clones; roughly 90% occur a single time. The ten largest account for approximately 1% of the sample.

Material: PBMCs or T cells enriched from blood (not recorded which). The sequence came from a woman aged 30 to 39 with acute COVID-19.

The CDR3 region: CASSLGPFNSPLHF. The nucleotide sequence is TGTGCCAGCAGCTTAGGGCCGTTTAATTCACCCCTCCACTTT. This chain joins TRBV7-9 to TRBJ1-6; the D gene identity is not certain. The CDR3 spans 14 residues, from the cysteine through the phenylalanine. CDR3 DNA is the only sequence kept; it has 42 bases, read in frame from the first base. For CDR1 and CDR2, the germline V gene (reference sequence) lists SEHNR and FQNEAQ. V was cut back by 1 base and J by 6 bases, leaving a gap of 7 bases between them.